These T cell receptor beta chains were read from a single sample in a study of blood T cell repertoires in COVID-19. Assay: immunoSEQ multiplex PCR; the TCRdb copy retains only in-frame clones and omits some. The repertoire holds under 200,000 clones, with 80% to 85% as singletons. The sample consisted of peripheral blood. The receptors derive from a human donor with acute or convalescent COVID-19. The donor label of this sample is uncertain. CDR3s include the opening cysteine and the closing phenylalanine or tryptophan. Fields, in order: D gene, clone size, J gene, V gene, CDR3 protein, CDR3 DNA. D genes are given only for firm matches. A clone size is listed for some rows: how often the clone was seen (once, few, many), or a class if it is expanded.

-	-	TRBJ1-4	TRBV30	CAAGQSNEKLFF	TGTGCCGCGGGCCAGTCTAATGAAAAACTGTTTTTT
-	once	TRBJ1-6	TRBV3-1/TRBV3-2	CASSQDFGGANNSPLHF	TGTGCCAGCAGCCAAGATTTCGGGGGTGCCAATAATTCACCCCTCCACTTT
-	-	TRBJ1-6	TRBV11-2	CASSPGGLGNSPLHF	TGTGCCAGCAGCCCGGGGGGGCTAGGGAATTCACCCCTCCACTTT
-	once	TRBJ2-4	TRBV6-6	CASRGGGGGIQYF	TGTGCCAGCAGGGGGGGAGGCGGAGGCATTCAGTACTTC
-	few	TRBJ2-3	TRBV18	CASSRADLRDTDTQYF	TGTGCCAGCTCACGCGCTGACCTCCGGGACACAGATACGCAGTATTTT
TRBD2	-	TRBJ2-7	TRBV2	CASRRWLAGVEQYF	TGTGCCAGCAGGAGGTGGCTAGCGGGAGTGGAACAGTACTTC
-	once	TRBJ1-1	TRBV5-4	CASSLAYVGAGTEAFF	TGTGCCAGCAGCTTGGCGTACGTGGGGGCGGGCACTGAAGCTTTCTTT
-	once	TRBJ1-1	TRBV27	CASSLSPGNTEAFF	TGTGCCAGCAGTTTAAGCCCAGGGAACACTGAAGCTTTCTTT
-	-	TRBJ2-7	TRBV19	CASSMTGNNYEQYF	TGTGCCAGTAGTATGACAGGAAATAACTACGAGCAGTACTTC
TRBD1	-	TRBJ1-2	TRBV5-1	CASSEGQGGYTF	TGCGCCAGCAGCGAAGGACAGGGTGGCTACACCTTC
TRBD1	-	TRBJ1-3	TRBV9	CASSARTGFLTLGNTIYF	TGTGCCAGCAGCGCCCGGACAGGATTCCTTACTCTCGGAAACACCATATATTTT
-	-	TRBJ1-2	TRBV2	CASSSRQDYGYTF	TGTGCCAGCAGCTCTAGACAGGACTATGGCTACACCTTC
TRBD2	-	TRBJ2-1	TRBV5-1	CASSPLAGGPGVF	TGCGCCAGCAGCCCACTAGCGGGAGGGCCCGGGGTCTTC
-	-	TRBJ1-3	TRBV7-2	CASSPGRVGNTIYF	TGTGCCAGCAGCCCTGGGCGAGTTGGAAACACCATATATTTT
TRBD1	-	TRBJ1-3	TRBV9	CASSVQGAGNTIYF	TGTGCCAGCAGCGTACAGGGGGCTGGAAACACCATATATTTT
TRBD2	-	TRBJ2-7	TRBV28	CASSPRLAGGPFRLEQYF	TGTGCCAGCAGTCCGCGACTAGCGGGAGGGCCTTTTCGACTCGAGCAGTACTTC
-	few	TRBJ2-1	TRBV18	CASSPLQGKYEQFF	TGTGCCAGCTCACCTTTACAGGGAAAGTATGAGCAGTTCTTC
-	-	TRBJ1-4	TRBV14	CASSQAGVRNEKLFF	TGTGCCAGCAGCCAGGCGGGGGTACGCAATGAAAAACTGTTTTTT
-	-	TRBJ2-6	TRBV18	CASSSKDSYHSGANVLTF	TGTGCCAGCTCATCGAAGGACAGTTACCACTCTGGGGCCAACGTCCTGACTTTC
TRBD1	-	TRBJ1-5	TRBV28	CASRPEGTGKGLAQPQHF	TGTGCCAGCAGGCCCGAGGGGACAGGGAAGGGCTTGGCTCAGCCCCAGCATTTT
-	-	TRBJ1-3	TRBV9	CASSDSTDSRNTIYF	TGTGCCAGCAGCGATAGTACGGACAGTCGAAACACCATATATTTT
-	-	TRBJ1-5	TRBV3-1/TRBV3-2	CASSGGAVSNQPQHF	TGTGCCAGCAGCGGGGGGGCGGTGAGCAATCAGCCCCAGCATTTT
-	once	TRBJ1-1	TRBV5-4	CASSLGSTGRETKAFF	TGTGCCAGCAGCTTGGGGTCCACAGGGAGGGAAACAAAAGCTTTCTTT
-	-	TRBJ1-3	TRBV7-2	CASSFRAGGNTIYF	TGTGCCAGCAGTTTCAGGGCGGGGGGGAACACCATATATTTT
-	-	TRBJ2-7	TRBV28	CASSTLGGASYEQYF	TGTGCCAGCAGCACCTTGGGGGGGGCTTCCTACGAGCAGTACTTC
-	few	TRBJ2-5	TRBV30	CAWSKNRVETQYF	TGTGCCTGGAGTAAGAACAGGGTGGAGACCCAGTACTTC
-	-	TRBJ1-2	TRBV7-9	CASSFTNYGYTF	TGTGCCAGCAGCTTCACTAACTATGGCTACACCTTC
TRBD1	-	TRBJ2-7	TRBV13	CASSVRDRAQYEQYF	TGTGCCAGCAGCGTCCGGGACAGGGCCCAATACGAGCAGTACTTC
-	-	TRBJ1-1	TRBV5-1	CASSSQFANTEAFF	TGCGCCAGCAGCTCCCAGTTCGCGAACACTGAAGCTTTCTTT
-	-	TRBJ1-5	TRBV19	CASSVAPSSSGYQPQHF	TGTGCCAGTAGTGTAGCCCCCTCCTCCTCAGGGTATCAGCCCCAGCATTTT
TRBD1	-	TRBJ1-3	TRBV4-2	CASSQDRDRGLGNTIYF	TGTGCCAGCAGCCAAGATCGGGACAGGGGGCTTGGAAACACCATATATTTT